This T cell receptor (beta chain) is drawn from a study of technical replicates of blood from a few donors. Profiling relied on immunoSEQ multiplex PCR, and the TCRdb table lists in-frame clones only, not all of them. The sample holds 60,000 to 85,000 clones, approximately 93% seen once. V dropped 1 base and J dropped 1 base, with 8 bases sitting between them. Germline CDR1 is SGHAT and CDR2 is FQNNGV. CDR3 length: 14 amino acids. The origin of this receptor is a human donor in good health. This sequence joins TRBV11-2 and TRBJ2-7, with a tentative D call TRBD1 (5 bases). Material for sequencing was T cells isolated from PBMCs. This chain's CDR3 is CASSLGTRSYEQYF. Here the CDR3 DNA reads TGTGCCAGCAGCTTAGGGACAAGATCCTACGAGCAGTACTTC.